One and the same sample provided the 5 T cell receptor beta chains below, sequenced in a study of blood T cell repertoires in COVID-19. This table comes from immunoSEQ multiplex PCR, and its TCRdb copy is limited to in-frame clones, with some not included. The sample lists approximately 210,000 clones, about 87% occurring once. The specimen was peripheral blood. Receptors originate from a man in his sixties or seventies with acute or convalescent COVID-19.

CDR3 sequence: CASSLGSRGGKETQYF. CDR3 nucleotides: TGTGCCAGCAGCTTGGGATCGAGGGGAGGGAAGGAGACCCAGTACTTC. The chain joins TRBV5-4 to TRBJ2-5; TRBD2 agrees at 7 bases. V was clipped by 0 bases and J by 5 bases; unmatched bases: 10. CDR1 SGHNT and CDR2 YYREEE come from the germline V gene (reference sequence). The CDR3 consists of 16 residues.

The chain has TRBV28 and TRBJ2-3; possibly TRBD2 for D (6 bases). CDR1 is MDHEN and CDR2 is SYDVKM in the germline V gene. The V gene lost 6 bases and the J gene lost 5 bases, with 21 bases spanning the gap. CDR3 length: 16 residues. The CDR3 nucleotides read TGTGCCAGCAGCTACGTGCGGGGCAGCTCTGGAGATACGCAGTATTTT. Residues: CASSYVRGSSGDTQYF.

The CDR3 sequence is CASSPYTLAGGLYEQFF. In nucleotides, the CDR3 is TGTGCCAGCAGCCCCTATACACTAGCGGGAGGTCTTTACGAGCAGTTCTTC. V and J are TRBV14 and TRBJ2-1; 12 positions agree with TRBD2. The trim removed 4 bases at V and 10 bases at J, leaving 14 bases unmatched. Germline V lookup: CDR1 SGHDN, CDR2 FVKESK. This CDR3 region has 17 residues. The full variable domain, in which reference TRBV14 and TRBJ2-1 provide the parts outside the CDR3, is EAGVTQFPSHSVIEKGQTVTLRCDPISGHDNLYWYRRVMGKEIKFLLHFVKESKQDESGMPNNRFLAERTGGTYSTLKVQPAELEDSGVYFCASSPYTLAGGLYEQFFGPGTRLTVL.

The chain uses TRBV7-2 and TRBJ1-2; no clear D gene. The V gene's germline CDR1 is SGHTA and CDR2 FQGNSA. This CDR3 is built from 14 residues. V was pared by 2 bases and J by 6 bases, with 13 bases between. CDR3 in DNA: TGTGCCAGCAGCTTATCCCAGGTTGGGCATGGCTACACCTTC. Encoded protein: CASSLSQVGHGYTF. The full variable domain, rest sourced from reference TRBV7-2 and TRBJ1-2, is GAGVSQSPSNKVTEKGKDVELRCDPISGHTALYWYRQSLGQGLEFLIYFQGNSAPDKSGLPSDRFSAERTGGSVSTLTIQRTQQEDSAVYLCASSLSQVGHGYTFGSGTRLTVV.

The gene calls are TRBV19 and TRBJ2-1; D perhaps matches TRBD1 (5 bases). Germline loops: CDR1 LNHDA, CDR2 SQIVND (reference sequence). V lost 5 bases and J 3 bases, leaving 11 bases between the germline ends. This CDR3 has 14 amino acids. CDR3 DNA sequence: TGTGCCAGTAGTCTTGACAGTATCTACAATGAGCAGTTCTTC. This gives the protein CASSLDSIYNEQFF.